In this sample, the clone carrying this T cell receptor beta chain turned up a few times. The data belong to a study of T cells after yellow fever vaccination. MiXCR was run by TCRdb on the 5' RACE reads, yielding one entry per CDR3 protein. The data show under 600,000 distinct CDR3 sequences, approximately 13% seen once. The V and J ends lost 5 bases and 7 bases respectively, with 14 bases between them. The germline V gene encodes CDR1 DFQATT and CDR2 SNEGSKA (reference sequence). CDR3 size: 13 residues. V gene TRBV20-1 combines with J gene TRBJ1-4; maybe TRBD1 (6 bases). This clonotype was obtained from a man aged 25-40 years who received the YFV17D yellow fever vaccine. This specimen was PBMCs, taken on the day of the yellow fever booster vaccination. The CDR3 spells CSARDMGVEKLFF. In nucleotides, the CDR3 is TGCAGTGCTCGGGACATGGGGGTTGAAAAACTGTTTTTT.